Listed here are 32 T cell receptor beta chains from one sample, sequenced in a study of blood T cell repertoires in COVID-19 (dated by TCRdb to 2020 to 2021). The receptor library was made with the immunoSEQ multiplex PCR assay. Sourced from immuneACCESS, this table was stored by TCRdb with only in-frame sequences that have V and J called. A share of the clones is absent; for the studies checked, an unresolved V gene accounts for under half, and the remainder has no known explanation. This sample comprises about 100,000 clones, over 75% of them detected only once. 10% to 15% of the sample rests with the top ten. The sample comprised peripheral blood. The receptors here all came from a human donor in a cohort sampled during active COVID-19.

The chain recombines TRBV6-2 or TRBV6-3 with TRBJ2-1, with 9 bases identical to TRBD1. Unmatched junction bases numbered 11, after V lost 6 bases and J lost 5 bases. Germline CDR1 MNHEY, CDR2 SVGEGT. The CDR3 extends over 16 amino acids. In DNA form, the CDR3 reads TGTGCCAGCAGCCCATTCCGGGGACAGGGCAACAATGAGCAGTTCTTC. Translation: CASSPFRGQGNNEQFF.

This CDR3 reads CASSVGGAHGGELFF. The CDR3 region has the DNA TGTGCCAGCAGCGTAGGTGGGGCTCATGGCGGGGAGCTGTTTTTT. This chain links TRBV9 with TRBJ2-2; tentative D call: TRBD1 (5 bases). Trimming removed 0 bases from V and 7 bases from J, with 13 bases in between. The CDR3 totals 15 residues. Per the germline V gene, CDR1 is SGDLS and CDR2 is YYNGEE.

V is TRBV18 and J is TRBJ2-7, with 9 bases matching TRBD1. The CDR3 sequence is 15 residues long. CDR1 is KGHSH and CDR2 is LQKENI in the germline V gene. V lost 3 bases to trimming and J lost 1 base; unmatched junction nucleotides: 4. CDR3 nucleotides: TGTGCCAGCTCACCGGGACAGGGACAATCCTACGAGCAGTACTTC. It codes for CASSPGQGQSYEQYF.

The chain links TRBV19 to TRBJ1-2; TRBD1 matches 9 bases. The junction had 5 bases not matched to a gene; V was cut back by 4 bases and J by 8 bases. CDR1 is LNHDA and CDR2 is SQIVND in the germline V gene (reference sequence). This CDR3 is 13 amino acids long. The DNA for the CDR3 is TGTGCCAGTAGTACGCCACAGGGGGCAGGCTACACCTTC. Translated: CASSTPQGAGYTF.

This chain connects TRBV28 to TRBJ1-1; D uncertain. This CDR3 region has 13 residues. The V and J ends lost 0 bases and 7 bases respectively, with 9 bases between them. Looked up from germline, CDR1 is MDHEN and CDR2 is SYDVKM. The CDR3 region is CASSLWGRGEAFF. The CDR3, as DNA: TGTGCCAGCAGTTTATGGGGCCGGGGTGAAGCTTTCTTT.

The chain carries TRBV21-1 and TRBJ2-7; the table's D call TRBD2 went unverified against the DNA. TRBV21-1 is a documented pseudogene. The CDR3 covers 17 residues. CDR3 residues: CASSIYPPGLSSYEQYF. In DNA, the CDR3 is TGTGCCAGCAGTATTTATCCACCGGGACTCTCCTCCTACGAGCAGTACTTC.

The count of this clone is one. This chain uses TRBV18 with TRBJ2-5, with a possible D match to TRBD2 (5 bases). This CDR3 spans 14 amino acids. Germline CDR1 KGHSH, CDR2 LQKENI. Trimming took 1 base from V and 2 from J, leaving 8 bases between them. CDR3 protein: CASSPLDSQETQYF. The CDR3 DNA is TGTGCCAGCTCACCACTGGACTCACAAGAGACCCAGTACTTC.

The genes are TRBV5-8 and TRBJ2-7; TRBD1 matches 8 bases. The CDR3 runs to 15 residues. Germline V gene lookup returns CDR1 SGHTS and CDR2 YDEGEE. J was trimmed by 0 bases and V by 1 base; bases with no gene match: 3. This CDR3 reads CASSLRDRTSYEQYF. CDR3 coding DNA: TGTGCCAGCAGCTTGCGGGACAGGACCTCCTACGAGCAGTACTTC. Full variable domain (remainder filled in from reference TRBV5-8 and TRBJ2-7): EAGVTQSPTHLIKTRGQQATLRCSPISGHTSVYWYQQALGLGLQFLLWYDEGEERNRGNFPPRFSGRQFPNYSSELNVNALELEDSALYLCASSLRDRTSYEQYFGPGTRLTVT.

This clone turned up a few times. In DNA form, the CDR3 reads TGTGCCAGCAGGGACAGGGGCAATCAGCCCCAGCATTTT. Protein sequence: CASRDRGNQPQHF. This chain connects TRBV2 to TRBJ1-5; 8 bases align to TRBD1. CDR3 length: 13 amino acids. J was trimmed by 2 bases and V by 6 bases; bases with no gene match: 0. The germline V gene has CDR1 SNHLY and CDR2 FYNNEI.

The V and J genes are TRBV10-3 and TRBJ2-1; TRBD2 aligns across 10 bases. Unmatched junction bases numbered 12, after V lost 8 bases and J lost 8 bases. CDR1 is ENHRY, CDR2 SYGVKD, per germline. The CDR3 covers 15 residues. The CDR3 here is CAISSGRASGDEQFF. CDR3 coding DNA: TGTGCCATCTCAAGCGGGAGGGCTTCCGGGGATGAGCAGTTCTTC.

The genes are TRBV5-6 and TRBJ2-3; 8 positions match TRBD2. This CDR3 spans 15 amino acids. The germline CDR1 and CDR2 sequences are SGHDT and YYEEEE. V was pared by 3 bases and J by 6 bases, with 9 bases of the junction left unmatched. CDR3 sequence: CASSSGTRALDTQYF. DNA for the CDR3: TGTGCCAGCAGCTCCGGGACTAGGGCCTTGGATACGCAGTATTTT. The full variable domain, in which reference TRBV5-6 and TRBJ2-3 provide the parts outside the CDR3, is DAGVTQSPTHLIKTRGQQVTLRCSPKSGHDTVSWYQQALGQGPQFIFQYYEEEERQRGNFPDRFSGHQFPNYSSELNVNALLLGDSALYLCASSSGTRALDTQYFGPGTRLTVL.

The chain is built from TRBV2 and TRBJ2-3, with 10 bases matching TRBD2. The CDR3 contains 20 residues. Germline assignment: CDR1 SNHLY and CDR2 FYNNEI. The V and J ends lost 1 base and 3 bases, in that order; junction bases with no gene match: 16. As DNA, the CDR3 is TGTGCCAGCAGTGAAGACTTCCCCGGGGTAGCGGGGGGAGGAACAGATACGCAGTATTTT. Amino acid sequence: CASSEDFPGVAGGGTDTQYF. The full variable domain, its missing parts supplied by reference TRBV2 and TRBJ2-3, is EPEVTQTPSHQVTQMGQEVILRCVPISNHLYFYWYRQILGQKVEFLVSFYNNEISEKSEIFDDQFSVERPDGSNFTLKIRSTKLEDSAMYFCASSEDFPGVAGGGTDTQYFGPGTRLTVL.

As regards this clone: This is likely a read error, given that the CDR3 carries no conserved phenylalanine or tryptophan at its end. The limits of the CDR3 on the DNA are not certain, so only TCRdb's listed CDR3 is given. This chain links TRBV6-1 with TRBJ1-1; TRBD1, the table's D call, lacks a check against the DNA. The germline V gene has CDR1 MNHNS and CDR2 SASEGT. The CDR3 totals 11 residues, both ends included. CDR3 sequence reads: CASSEHRDTGL.

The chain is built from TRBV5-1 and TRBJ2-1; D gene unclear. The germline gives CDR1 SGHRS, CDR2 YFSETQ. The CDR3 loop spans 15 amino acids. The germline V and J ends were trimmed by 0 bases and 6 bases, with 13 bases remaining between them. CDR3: CASSLGRGLGNEQFF. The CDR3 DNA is TGCGCCAGCAGCTTGGGCCGCGGTTTGGGCAATGAGCAGTTCTTC.

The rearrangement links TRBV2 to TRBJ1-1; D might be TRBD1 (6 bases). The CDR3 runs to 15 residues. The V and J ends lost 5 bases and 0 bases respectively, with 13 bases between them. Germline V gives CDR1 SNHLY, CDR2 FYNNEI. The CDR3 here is CASSLSGDLNTEAFF. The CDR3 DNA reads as TGTGCCAGCAGTCTCTCAGGGGATTTGAACACTGAAGCTTTCTTT. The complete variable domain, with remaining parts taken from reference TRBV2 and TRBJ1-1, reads EPEVTQTPSHQVTQMGQEVILRCVPISNHLYFYWYRQILGQKVEFLVSFYNNEISEKSEIFDDQFSVERPDGSNFTLKIRSTKLEDSAMYFCASSLSGDLNTEAFFGQGTRLTVV.

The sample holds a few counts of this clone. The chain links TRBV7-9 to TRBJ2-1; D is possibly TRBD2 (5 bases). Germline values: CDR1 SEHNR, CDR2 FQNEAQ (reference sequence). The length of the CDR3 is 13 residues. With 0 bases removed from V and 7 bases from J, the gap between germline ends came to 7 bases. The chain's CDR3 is CASSLAGDNEQFF. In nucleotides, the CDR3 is TGTGCCAGCAGCTTAGCGGGAGATAATGAGCAGTTCTTC.

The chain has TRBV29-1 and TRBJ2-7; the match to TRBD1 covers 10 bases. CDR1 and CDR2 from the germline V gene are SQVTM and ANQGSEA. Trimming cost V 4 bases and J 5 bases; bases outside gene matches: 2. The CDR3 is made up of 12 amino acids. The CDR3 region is CSVGTGGNEQYF. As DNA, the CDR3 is TGCAGCGTTGGGACAGGGGGAAACGAGCAGTACTTC.

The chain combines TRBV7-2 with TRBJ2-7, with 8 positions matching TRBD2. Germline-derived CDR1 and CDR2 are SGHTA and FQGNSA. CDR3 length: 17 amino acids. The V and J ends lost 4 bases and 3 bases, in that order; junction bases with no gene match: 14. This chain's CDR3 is CASSSRTAGTRGYEQYF. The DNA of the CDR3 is TGTGCCAGCAGCTCCCGGACGGCCGGGACTAGAGGCTACGAGCAGTACTTC.

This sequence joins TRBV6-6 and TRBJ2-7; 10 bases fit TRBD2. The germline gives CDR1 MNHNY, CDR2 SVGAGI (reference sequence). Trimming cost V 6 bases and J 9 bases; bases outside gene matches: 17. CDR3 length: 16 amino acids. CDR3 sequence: CASRSVGSSGSWSQYF. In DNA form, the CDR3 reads TGTGCCAGCAGAAGCGTTGGGTCTAGCGGGAGTTGGTCGCAGTACTTC.

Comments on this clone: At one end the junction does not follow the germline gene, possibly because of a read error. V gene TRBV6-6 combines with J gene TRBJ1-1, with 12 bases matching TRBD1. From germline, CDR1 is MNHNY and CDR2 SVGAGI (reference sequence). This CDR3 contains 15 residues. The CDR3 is CASRPGQGANNEAFF. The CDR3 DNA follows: TGTGCCAGCAGGCCGGGACAGGGGGCGAACAATGAAGCTTTCTTT.

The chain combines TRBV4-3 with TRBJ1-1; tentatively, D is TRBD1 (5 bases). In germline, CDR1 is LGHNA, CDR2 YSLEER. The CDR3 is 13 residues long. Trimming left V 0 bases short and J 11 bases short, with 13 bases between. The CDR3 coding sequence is TGCGCCAGCAGCCAAGACCTTGGTCGGGGGGCTTTCTTT. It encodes CASSQDLGRGAFF.

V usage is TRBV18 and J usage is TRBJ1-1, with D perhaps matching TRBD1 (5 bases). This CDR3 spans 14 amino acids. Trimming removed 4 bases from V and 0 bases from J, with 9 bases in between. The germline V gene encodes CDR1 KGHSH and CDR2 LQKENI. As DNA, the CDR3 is TGTGCCAGCTCACAGGGGTCGATGAACACTGAAGCTTTCTTT. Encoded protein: CASSQGSMNTEAFF.

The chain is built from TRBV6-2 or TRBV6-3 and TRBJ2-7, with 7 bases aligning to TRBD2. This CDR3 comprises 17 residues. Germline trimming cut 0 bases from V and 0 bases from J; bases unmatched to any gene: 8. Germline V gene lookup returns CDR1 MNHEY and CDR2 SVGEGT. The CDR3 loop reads CASSYSDKRGYSYEQYF. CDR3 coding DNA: TGTGCCAGCAGTTACTCAGACAAGCGGGGTTACTCCTACGAGCAGTACTTC.

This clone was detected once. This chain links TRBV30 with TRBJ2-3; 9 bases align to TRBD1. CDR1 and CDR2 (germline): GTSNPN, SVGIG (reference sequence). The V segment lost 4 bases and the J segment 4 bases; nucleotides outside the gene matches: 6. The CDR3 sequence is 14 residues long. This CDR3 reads CAWNAGQGPDTQYF. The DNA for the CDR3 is TGTGCCTGGAACGCGGGACAGGGCCCAGATACGCAGTATTTT.

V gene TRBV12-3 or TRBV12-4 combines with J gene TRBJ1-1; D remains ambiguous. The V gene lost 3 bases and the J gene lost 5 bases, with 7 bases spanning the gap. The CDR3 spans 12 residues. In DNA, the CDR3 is TGTGCCAGCAGTTTGAGGTGGACTGAAGCTTTCTTT. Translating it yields CASSLRWTEAFF.

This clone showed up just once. DNA for the CDR3: TGTGCTAGTGGCTTACGACAGGGGGAGGCATATGGCTACACCTTC. It encodes CASGLRQGEAYGYTF. This chain joins TRBV12-5 and TRBJ1-2; 9 bases line up with TRBD1. The CDR3 length is 15 residues. Germline V gives CDR1 LGHNT, CDR2 FRNRAP. The V gene end was trimmed by 6 bases and the J gene end by 5 bases; junction bases not matched to a gene: 10.

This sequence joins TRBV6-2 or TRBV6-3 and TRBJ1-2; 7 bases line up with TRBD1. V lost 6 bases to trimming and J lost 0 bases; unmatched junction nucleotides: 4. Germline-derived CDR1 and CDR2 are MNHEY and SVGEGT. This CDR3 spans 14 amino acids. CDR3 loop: CASSGQGANYGYTF. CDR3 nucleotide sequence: TGTGCCAGCAGCGGTCAGGGGGCTAACTATGGCTACACCTTC.

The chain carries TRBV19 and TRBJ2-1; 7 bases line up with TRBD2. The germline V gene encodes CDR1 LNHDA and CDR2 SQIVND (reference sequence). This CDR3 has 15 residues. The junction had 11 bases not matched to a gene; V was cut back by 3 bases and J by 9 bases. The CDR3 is CASSMGPREGGEQFF. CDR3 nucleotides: TGTGCCAGTAGTATGGGTCCCAGGGAGGGCGGTGAGCAGTTCTTC.

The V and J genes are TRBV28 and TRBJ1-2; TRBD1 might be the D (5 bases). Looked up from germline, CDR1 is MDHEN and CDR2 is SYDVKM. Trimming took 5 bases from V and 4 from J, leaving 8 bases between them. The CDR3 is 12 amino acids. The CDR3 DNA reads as TGTGCCAGCAGTCCAGGGATCTATGGCTACACCTTC. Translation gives CASSPGIYGYTF.

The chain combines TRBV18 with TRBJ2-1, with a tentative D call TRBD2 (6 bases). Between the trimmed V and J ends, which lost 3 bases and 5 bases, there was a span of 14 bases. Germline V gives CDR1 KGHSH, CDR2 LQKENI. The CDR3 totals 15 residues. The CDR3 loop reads CASSPIWRDDNEQFF. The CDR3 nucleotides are TGTGCCAGCTCACCCATCTGGCGGGACGACAATGAGCAGTTCTTC.

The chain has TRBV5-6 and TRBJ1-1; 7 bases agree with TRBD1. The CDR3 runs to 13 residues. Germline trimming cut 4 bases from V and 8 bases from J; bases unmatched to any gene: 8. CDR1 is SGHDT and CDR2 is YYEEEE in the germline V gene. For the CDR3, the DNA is TGTGCCAGCAGCCGCTTAGGACAGGCCGAAGCTTTCTTT. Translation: CASSRLGQAEAFF.

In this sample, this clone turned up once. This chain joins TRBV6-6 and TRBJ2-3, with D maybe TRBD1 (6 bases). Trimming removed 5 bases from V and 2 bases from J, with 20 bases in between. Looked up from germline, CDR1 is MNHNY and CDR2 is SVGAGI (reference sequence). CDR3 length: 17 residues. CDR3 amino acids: CASSRMLGTSYTDTQYF. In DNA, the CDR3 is TGTGCCAGCAGTCGGATGCTGGGGACATCTTACACAGATACGCAGTATTTT.